This is a list of T cell receptor beta chains from one sample in a study of blood T cell repertoires in COVID-19. Generated by immunoSEQ multiplex PCR, the TCRdb table keeps only in-frame clones and is missing some. The data hold around 32,000 clones, with just over 85% observed a single time. Sequencing was done on a sample of peripheral blood. The receptors here all came from a woman of 80 years or more with active or convalescent COVID-19. Each CDR3 is given without its conserved first and last residue.

v_gene	j_gene	CDR3aa
TRBV6-2/TRBV6-3	TRBJ2-5	ASSYSPTSLRQETQY
TRBV28	TRBJ2-1	ASSGFGGTSYNEQF
TRBV7-2	TRBJ2-5	ASSVWGANQETQY
TRBV6-5	TRBJ2-7	ASSYSRQGGYEQY
TRBV12-5	TRBJ2-3	ASGAVGRAPDTQY
TRBV6-5	TRBJ2-1	ASRLQSGEQF
TRBV10-3	TRBJ2-7	AIRTGDEQY
TRBV3-1/TRBV3-2	TRBJ2-7	ASSHYSGEQY
TRBV4-1	TRBJ1-2	ASSQELTVPGSNYGYT
TRBV7-2	TRBJ2-7	ASSLISYEQY
TRBV4-3	TRBJ1-3	ASSQDQGANTIY
TRBV2	TRBJ2-2	ASRLAGASTGELF
TRBV5-1	TRBJ1-1	ASSGTGQGITEAF
TRBV2	TRBJ1-2	ASRGTASYGYT
TRBV7-2	TRBJ2-7	ASSLKDRSY
TRBV2	TRBJ2-5	ASTDNQETQY
TRBV6-5	TRBJ1-1	ASSPGTVGNTEAF
TRBV18	TRBJ1-5	ASIAGLNQPQH
TRBV19	TRBJ1-5	ASSLRQGVSGNQPQH
TRBV11-2	TRBJ1-2	ASSLTANYGYT
TRBV11-2	TRBJ2-5	ASSRSERERETQY
TRBV6-5	TRBJ2-1	ASTPSGVNEQF
TRBV18	TRBJ1-1	ASSPLSLGAADTEAF
TRBV5-8	TRBJ2-1	ASSSSGFSYNEQF
TRBV6-5	TRBJ1-6	ASSLRDKTVPLH
TRBV6-1	TRBJ2-3	ASSETGGTQY
TRBV9	TRBJ2-1	ASSGTSGGPTLYNEQF
TRBV6-6	TRBJ2-7	ATGLAGGSDEQY
TRBV1	TRBJ1-1	TSSHRENTEAF
TRBV2	TRBJ1-1	ASSAQGLGKGPEAF
TRBV2	TRBJ1-2	ASSESGTGGDGYT
TRBV6-6	TRBJ2-7	ASSNERGGSYEQY
TRBV4-1	TRBJ2-7	ASSPGGGESYEQY
TRBV2	TRBJ2-7	ASSEAASGRGEQY
TRBV24-1	TRBJ2-4	ATSDLDRGLTFPKNIQY
TRBV14	TRBJ2-3	ASSQLTSGRVTDTQY
TRBV2	TRBJ2-6	ASSGPGTSGREPGANVLT
TRBV28	TRBJ1-3	ARPDQSQWSRNTIY